This TCR beta chain was recorded in a study of vaccination and CD4 T cells after COVID-19. This CDR3 comprises 12 residues. Trimming cost V 2 bases and J 13 bases, with 12 bases left between them. Documented treatment: approximately 9-day PBMC culture with coronavirus spike peptide pools or control peptides (ViraFEST assay). The unexposed donor gave CD4+ T cells before the COVID-19 pandemic (2011-2018). Before TCRs were sequenced, ViraFEST expanded antigen-specific T cells with peptide pools. Cultured CD4+ T cell DNA was sequenced using the Oncomine TCR Beta short-read assay. Researchers extracted genomic DNA from CD4+ T cells that had been cultured. TCRdb fed the PCR reads into MiXCR, producing one record per CDR3 protein. The repertoire holds around 8,000 distinct CDR3 sequences, with 30% to 40% as singletons. Details on this clonotype: Its antigen is currently unknown.

Material: CD4+ T cells from blood, cultured in vitro. This chain connects TRBV12-3 or TRBV12-4 to TRBJ2-1, with D perhaps matching TRBD2 (6 bases). The receptor comes from a human donor in good health. CDR3 sequence: CASSLTRGTQFF. CDR3 in DNA: TGTGCCAGCAGTTTAACGCGGGGCACACAGTTCTTC.